These 5 T cell receptor beta chains came from one sample sequenced in a study of blood T cell repertoires in COVID-19. Measured with immunoSEQ multiplex PCR; TCRdb has only the in-frame clones, and not every one. The data show 78,000 or so clones, with roughly 80% seen just once and 9.5% to 15% held by the top ten. The sample comprised peripheral blood. The receptor source for this set is a man older than 75 with acute or convalescent COVID-19.

The gene calls are TRBV9 and TRBJ1-2, with a possible D match to TRBD1 (6 bases). The V and J ends lost 3 bases and 4 bases respectively, with 10 bases between them. This CDR3 is built from 13 residues. In germline, CDR1 is SGDLS, CDR2 YYNGEE. The CDR3 loop is CASSAQGTYGYTF. CDR3 sequence (DNA): TGTGCCAGCAGCGCGCAGGGGACCTATGGCTACACCTTC.

The gene calls are TRBV18 and TRBJ1-2, with 7 nucleotides matching TRBD1. Germline V gene data show CDR1 as KGHSH and CDR2 as LQKENI. The CDR3 contains 14 residues. V dropped 3 bases and J dropped 4; count of bases not matched to a gene: 5. The CDR3 nucleotides read TGTGCCAGCTCACCCCCGGACAGGCTCTATGGCTACACCTTC. Amino acid sequence: CASSPPDRLYGYTF.

The chain combines TRBV20-1 with TRBJ1-3, with a possible D match to TRBD1 (6 bases). The CDR3 contains 14 residues. Per the germline V gene, CDR1 is DFQATT and CDR2 is SNEGSKA (reference sequence). The V end was cut by 3 bases, the J end by 3 bases, with 12 bases between. CDR3 DNA sequence: TGCAGTGCTAGTGAAGGGGGATATGGAAACACCATATATTTT. As protein: CSASEGGYGNTIYF.

This clone has just one count. CDR3 DNA sequence: TGTGCAAGTCGCCTCCGGGACTTTTGCACCGGGGAGCTGTTTTTT. Residues: CASRLRDFCTGELFF. The V gene is TRBV12-2, the J gene TRBJ2-2; TRBD2, as called in the table, went unchecked against the DNA. TRBV12-2 is listed as a pseudogene. This CDR3 is 15 amino acids long.

This sequence joins TRBV5-1 and TRBJ1-2, with D perhaps matching TRBD1 (6 bases). V lost 10 bases, J lost 5 bases, and 15 bases lay in between. In germline, CDR1 is SGHRS, CDR2 YFSETQ. The CDR3 is 12 residues long. The CDR3 DNA reads TGCGCCTCCGCCGGGACAAGTTATGGCTACACCTTC. Its translation is CASAGTSYGYTF.